This T cell receptor (beta chain) was sequenced in a study of blood T cells in healthy people across ages. Whole-study results and caveats: TCR beta diversity per million T cells fell roughly linearly with age.

CDR1 is MNHEY, CDR2 SVGEGT, per germline. V lost 6 bases and J 1 base, leaving 18 bases between the germline ends. CDR3 length: 16 amino acids. Of note for this clonotype: Its antigen remains unknown.

Primers used in a second PCR of roughly 6 to 12 cycles were a sample-barcoded 5' primer and a J-beta primer mix. TCRdb re-called the 5' RACE reads through MiXCR, storing one row per CDR3 protein. The repertoire has 600,000 to 1,000,000 distinct CDR3 sequences, more than 20% of them found once; the top ten carry around 3.6%. Each donor's blood draw was 8.5 to 10 milliliters of peripheral blood. The data were also submitted as part of a second study, on T cells of mothers and their children.

The clonotype comes from a boy younger than 18 in good health. Sequenced material: blood. The rearrangement joins TRBV6-2 or TRBV6-3 to TRBJ1-1; possibly TRBD1 for D (5 bases). The CDR3 region has the DNA TGTGCCAGCAGGAGTGGAAGGTATAGGGGGAACACTGAAGCTTTCTTT. It translates to CASRSGRYRGNTEAFF.